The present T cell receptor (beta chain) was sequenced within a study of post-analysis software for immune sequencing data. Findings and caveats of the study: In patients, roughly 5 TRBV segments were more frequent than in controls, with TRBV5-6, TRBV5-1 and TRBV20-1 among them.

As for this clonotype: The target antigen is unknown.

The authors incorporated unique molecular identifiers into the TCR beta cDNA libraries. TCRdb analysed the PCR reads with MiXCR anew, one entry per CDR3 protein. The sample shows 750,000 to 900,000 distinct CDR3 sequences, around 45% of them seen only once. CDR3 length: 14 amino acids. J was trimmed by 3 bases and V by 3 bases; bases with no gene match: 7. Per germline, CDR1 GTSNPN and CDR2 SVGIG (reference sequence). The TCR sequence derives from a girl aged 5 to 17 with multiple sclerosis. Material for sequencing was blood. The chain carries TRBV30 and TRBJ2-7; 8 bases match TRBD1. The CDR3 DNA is TGTGCCTGGAGCTACGGGACAGGATTCTACGAGCAGTACTTC. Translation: CAWSYGTGFYEQYF. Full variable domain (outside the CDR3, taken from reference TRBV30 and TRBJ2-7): SQTIHQWPATLVQPVGSPLSLECTVEGTSNPNLYWYRQAAGRGLQLLFYSVGIGQISSEVPQNLSASRPQDRQFILSSKKLLLSDSGFYLCAWSYGTGFYEQYFGPGTRLTVT.